A single sample is the source of the 16 T cell receptor beta chains below, sequenced in a study of human T cells and chemical hapten exposure. Via MiXCR, TCRdb re-called the RACE reads, giving one row per CDR3 protein. The table shows 150,000 to 200,000 distinct CDR3 sequences, with 25% to 35% occurring only once. Stated time point: patch test 3, about 24 weeks after DPC sensitization. Treatment indicated: therapeutic diphenylcyclopropenone sensitization with weekly scalp DPC. Sequencing used whole blood, obtained in connection with sensitization to the hapten diphenylcyclopropenone (DPC). The receptors derive from a woman under 30 with alopecia areata. Some clones in this sample may be carry-over from other donors' samples.

The chain joins TRBV4-1 to TRBJ1-5, with D unclear. Trimming shortened V by 0 bases and J by 7 bases, and 7 bases separated the two germline ends. There are 13 residues in the CDR3. From germline, CDR1 is MGHRA and CDR2 YSYEKL. The CDR3 DNA sequence: TGCGCCAGCAGCCAAGATCTAGCACAGCCCCAGCATTTT. It codes for CASSQDLAQPQHF.

This clonotype was counted ten times or more. V gene TRBV6-2 or TRBV6-3 combines with J gene TRBJ2-7; D is possibly TRBD2 (6 bases). The germline V gene encodes CDR1 MNHEY and CDR2 SVGEGT. V lost 5 bases and J 3 bases, leaving 11 bases between the germline ends. The CDR3 runs 13 residues. The CDR3 DNA follows: TGTGCCAGCAGTGGCGGGGATCACTACGAGCAGTACTTC. It codes for CASSGGDHYEQYF.

V and J are TRBV3-1 and TRBJ1-1; D possibly corresponds to TRBD1 (5 bases). This CDR3 has 14 residues. V lost 4 bases, J lost 4 bases, and 13 bases lay in between. The germline V gene encodes CDR1 LGHDT and CDR2 YNNKEL (reference sequence). This CDR3 is CASSRGTWGTEAFF. In nucleotides, the CDR3 is TGTGCCAGCAGCCGCGGGACCTGGGGCACTGAAGCTTTCTTT.

This clonotype appeared a few times. The V and J genes are TRBV7-2 and TRBJ1-5; D is possibly TRBD1 (6 bases). This CDR3 is 15 amino acids long. CDR1 and CDR2 from the germline V gene are SGHTA and FQGNSA. The V end was cut by 4 bases, the J end by 4 bases, with 14 bases between. CDR3 residues: CASSSDRSLNQPQHF. In DNA form, the CDR3 reads TGTGCCAGCAGCTCCGACAGGAGCCTAAATCAGCCCCAGCATTTT. The whole variable domain, filled in from reference TRBV7-2 and TRBJ1-5, reads GAGVSQSPSNKVTEKGKDVELRCDPISGHTALYWYRQSLGQGLEFLIYFQGNSAPDKSGLPSDRFSAERTGGSVSTLTIQRTQQEDSAVYLCASSSDRSLNQPQHFGDGTRLSIL.

This clonotype was recorded a few times. This rearrangement joins TRBV9 to TRBJ2-7; TRBD2 matches at 7 bases. The CDR3 contains 15 residues. Germline loops: CDR1 SGDLS, CDR2 YYNGEE. Trimming cost V 2 bases and J 2 bases; bases outside gene matches: 7. The DNA of the CDR3 is TGTGCCAGCAGCGTGTTCCCGGGAGGCACCTACGAGCAGTACTTC. It is translated as CASSVFPGGTYEQYF.

This chain links TRBV2 with TRBJ2-1; TRBD2 matches at 8 bases. CDR1 and CDR2 from the germline V gene are SNHLY and FYNNEI. The CDR3 totals 13 residues. The CDR3 DNA reads TGTGCTGGCGCGCGGGAGGCATTCAATGAGCAGTTCTTC. It yields the protein CAGAREAFNEQFF. The full variable domain, with the rest looked up from reference TRBV2 and TRBJ2-1, is EPEVTQTPSHQVTQMGQEVILRCVPISNHLYFYWYRQILGQKVEFLVSFYNNEISEKSEIFDDQFSVERPDGSNFTLKIRSTKLEDSAMYFCAGAREAFNEQFFGPGTRLTVL.

This rearrangement joins TRBV2 to TRBJ2-5, with unresolved D. Germline V gene sequence: CDR1 SNHLY, CDR2 FYNNEI. V was shortened by 11 bases and J by 5 bases, with 18 bases between the two germline ends. The CDR3 totals 13 residues. The DNA for the CDR3 is TGTGCCTCCGCCCGCGGAATTGGGGAGACCCAGTACTTC. Protein: CASARGIGETQYF.

In DNA, the CDR3 is TGTGCCAGCAGCCCGGCGACCCACCTACAGGGGGATCAGCCCCAGCATTTT. Residues: CASSPATHLQGDQPQHF. The chain is built from TRBV7-2 and TRBJ1-5; TRBD1 aligns across 8 bases. Germline V lookup: CDR1 SGHTA, CDR2 FQGNSA. This CDR3 is 17 amino acids long. Trimming at V came to 5 bases and at J to 5 bases, leaving 14 bases not matched to a gene.

The V call is TRBV4-1, the J call TRBJ2-7; D gene unclear. Germline V gene lookup returns CDR1 MGHRA and CDR2 YSYEKL. The V and J ends lost 0 bases and 2 bases respectively, with 11 bases between them. This CDR3 is 15 amino acids long. The CDR3 sequence is CASSQDRRAAYEQYF. For the CDR3, the DNA is TGCGCCAGCAGCCAAGATCGAAGGGCCGCCTACGAGCAGTACTTC.

This clonotype was counted a few times. The J gene is TRBJ2-3, the V gene TRBV5-1; D is unclear. The germline gives CDR1 SGHRS, CDR2 YFSETQ. The germline V and J ends were trimmed by 6 bases and 5 bases, with 4 bases remaining between them. This CDR3 is 10 amino acids long. The CDR3 DNA reads as TGCGCCAGCAAGGGAGATACGCAGTATTTT. It encodes CASKGDTQYF.

This clonotype showed up many times. The chain has TRBV25-1 and TRBJ2-7; TRBD1 matches 8 bases. The CDR3 is made up of 14 amino acids. CDR1 and CDR2 (germline): MGHDK, SYGVNS. V trimming: 4 bases; J trimming: 1 base; junction bases outside the gene matches: 3. CDR3 residues: CASSGQGSSYEQYF. The DNA for the CDR3 is TGTGCCAGCAGTGGACAGGGGTCTTCCTACGAGCAGTACTTC.

This clonotype was observed a few times. V is TRBV10-3 and J is TRBJ2-7; D is ambiguous. The germline V and J ends were trimmed by 7 bases and 1 base, with 11 bases remaining between them. This CDR3 comprises 13 residues. CDR1 and CDR2 (germline): ENHRY, SYGVKD. CDR3: CAIKQPRSYEQYF. CDR3 nucleotides: TGTGCCATCAAGCAGCCTAGATCCTACGAGCAGTACTTC.

This chain uses TRBV5-1 with TRBJ1-2; no reliable D call. The CDR3 covers 13 residues. The V and J ends lost 3 bases and 8 bases respectively, with 14 bases between them. CDR1 SGHRS and CDR2 YFSETQ come from the germline V gene. The CDR3 loop reads CASSSTLREGYTF. In DNA, the CDR3 is TGCGCCAGCAGCTCAACCCTTCGGGAGGGCTACACCTTC. The full variable domain, its missing parts supplied by reference TRBV5-1 and TRBJ1-2, is KAGVTQTPRYLIKTRGQQVTLSCSPISGHRSVSWYQQTPGQGLQFLFEYFSETQRNKGNFPGRFSGRQFSNSRSEMNVSTLELGDSALYLCASSSTLREGYTFGSGTRLTVV.

This rearrangement joins TRBV24-1 to TRBJ1-1; a possible D gene is TRBD1 (5 bases). Germline lookup yields CDR1 KGHDR and CDR2 SFDVKD. With 4 bases removed from V and 0 bases from J, the gap between germline ends came to 14 bases. The CDR3 consists of 16 residues. This CDR3 reads CATSDTARTLNTEAFF. The CDR3 nucleotides read TGTGCCACCAGTGACACCGCGCGGACACTGAACACTGAAGCTTTCTTT.

The CDR3 sequence is CSARSGGANTGELFF. As DNA, the CDR3 is TGCAGTGCTAGGTCTGGCGGGGCGAACACCGGGGAGCTGTTTTTT. This chain joins TRBV20-1 and TRBJ2-2; TRBD2 is a possible D gene (6 bases). Trimming took off 3 bases at V and 0 bases at J, with 11 bases between the two ends. The CDR3 covers 15 residues. Germline V gene data show CDR1 as DFQATT and CDR2 as SNEGSKA (reference sequence).

The chain recombines TRBV25-1 with TRBJ1-1; no reliable D call. Germline V gives CDR1 MGHDK, CDR2 SYGVNS. V lost 4 bases, J lost 7 bases, and 10 bases lay in between. This CDR3 has 12 residues. The CDR3 is CASSAREFEAFF. CDR3 nucleotide sequence: TGTGCCAGCAGTGCAAGGGAGTTTGAAGCTTTCTTT.